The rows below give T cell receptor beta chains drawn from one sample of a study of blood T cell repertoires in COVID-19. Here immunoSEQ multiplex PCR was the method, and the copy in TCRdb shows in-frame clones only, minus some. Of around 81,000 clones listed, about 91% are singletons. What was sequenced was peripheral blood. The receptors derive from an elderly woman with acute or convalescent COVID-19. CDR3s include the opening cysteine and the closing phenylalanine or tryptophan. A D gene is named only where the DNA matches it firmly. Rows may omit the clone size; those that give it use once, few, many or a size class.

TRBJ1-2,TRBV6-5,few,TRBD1,CASSYLGQGDYYGYTF
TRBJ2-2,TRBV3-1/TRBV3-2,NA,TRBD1,CASSQGDRDTGELFF
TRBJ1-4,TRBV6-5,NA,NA,CASTRTVTNEKLFF
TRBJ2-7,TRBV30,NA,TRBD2,CAWRGGLAYEQYF
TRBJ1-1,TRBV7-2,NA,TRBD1,CASTQRTGTMGTEAFF
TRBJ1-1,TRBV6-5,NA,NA,CATHLGGPNTEAFF
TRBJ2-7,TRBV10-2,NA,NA,CASSEDRSSYEQYF
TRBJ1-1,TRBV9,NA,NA,CASSVEGTEAFF
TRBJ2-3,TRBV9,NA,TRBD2,CASSFSGGLADTQYF
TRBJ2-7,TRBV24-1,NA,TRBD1,CATSPDQGTGESYEQYF
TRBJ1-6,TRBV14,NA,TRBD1,CASSRQGALYNSPLHF
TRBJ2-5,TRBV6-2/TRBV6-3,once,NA,CASSQRQRLGQETQYF
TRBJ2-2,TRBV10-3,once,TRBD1,CAISGSATGGSGELFF
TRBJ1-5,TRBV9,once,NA,CASSGAGNQPQHF
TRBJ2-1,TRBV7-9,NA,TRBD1,CASSLRDSSSYNEQFF
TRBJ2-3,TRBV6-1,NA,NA,CASSELRGTTDTQYF
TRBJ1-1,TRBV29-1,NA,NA,CSGRETEAFF
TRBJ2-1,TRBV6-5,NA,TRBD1,CASSYGTGLYNEQFF
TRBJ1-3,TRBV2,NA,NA,CASSEHPTIIGNTIYF
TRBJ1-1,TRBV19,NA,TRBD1,CASSDRDRVIF
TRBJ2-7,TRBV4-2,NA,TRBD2,CASSQDLPRSGVTYEQYF
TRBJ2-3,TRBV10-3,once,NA,CAIRDPGRDQGDTQYF